The next 14 T cell receptor beta chains were all read from a single sample in a study of long-term antiretroviral therapy in people with HIV. An immunoSEQ assay, version v3.0, was performed at survey level. TCRdb's table, derived via immunoSEQ multiplex PCR, lists solely in-frame clones and lacks some. The sample has roughly 20,000 clones; roughly 86% are singletons. The material was unsorted PBMCs, obtained 0.5 years after starting antiretroviral therapy. These receptors were obtained from a man in his forties with HIV.

The rearrangement uses TRBV9 and TRBJ1-2; D is unresolved. Germline-derived CDR1 and CDR2 are SGDLS and YYNGEE. The CDR3 extends over 15 amino acids. V lost 4 bases to trimming and J lost 0 bases, with 13 bases between them. This CDR3 is CASSPPGDPNYGYTF. The CDR3, as DNA: TGTGCCAGCAGCCCCCCAGGAGACCCTAACTATGGCTACACCTTC.

The chain couples TRBV7-2 to TRBJ1-4, with D perhaps matching TRBD1 (5 bases). This CDR3 is 15 amino acids long. The germline gives CDR1 SGHTA, CDR2 FQGNSA. The V end lost 0 bases, the J end lost 7 bases, and 12 bases lay between the germline ends. The DNA of the CDR3 is TGTGCCAGCAGCTTAGCGTTGTTGGGGGGTGAAAAACTGTTTTTT. Its protein product is CASSLALLGGEKLFF.

The rearrangement uses TRBV7-3 and TRBJ2-7; 8 bases match TRBD2. The germline V gene has CDR1 SGHTA and CDR2 FQGTGA. The V segment lost 4 bases and the J segment 4 bases; nucleotides outside the gene matches: 9. The CDR3 is 15 amino acids. CDR3 loop: CASSSLRTSGYEQYF. CDR3 DNA: TGTGCCAGCAGCTCCTTAAGAACTAGCGGATACGAGCAGTACTTC.

This clone has a handful of counts. The V and J genes are TRBV16 and TRBJ1-6; tentative D call: TRBD1 (5 bases). The V and J ends lost 2 bases and 9 bases respectively, with 14 bases between them. The CDR3 spans 15 residues. In germline, CDR1 is KGHSY, CDR2 FQNENV. The CDR3 here is CASSQKEWGRSPLHF. CDR3 sequence (DNA): TGTGCCAGCAGCCAAAAGGAATGGGGCCGTTCACCCCTCCACTTT.

The chain carries TRBV5-1 and TRBJ1-1; unclear D gene. The V gene lost 0 bases and the J gene lost 8 bases, with 11 bases spanning the gap. The CDR3 sequence is 13 residues long. Germline values: CDR1 SGHRS, CDR2 YFSETQ. The CDR3 sequence is CASSLVASLEAFF. The CDR3 nucleotides are TGCGCCAGCAGCTTGGTGGCCAGTCTCGAAGCTTTCTTT.

The chain combines TRBV7-8 with TRBJ2-7; 11 nucleotides align to TRBD1. This CDR3 has 15 residues. CDR1 and CDR2 from the germline V gene are SGHVS and FQNEAQ. The ends lost 5 bases at V and 6 bases at J; junction bases unmatched: 9. The CDR3 DNA is TGTGCCAGCAGCCATCCCGGACAGGGGGCGTCCGAGCAGTACTTC. Translated: CASSHPGQGASEQYF.

This chain connects TRBV2 to TRBJ2-1, with no clear D. The CDR3 totals 15 residues. Germline CDR1 is SNHLY and CDR2 is FYNNEI. V was clipped by 1 base and J by 0 bases, with 7 bases between them. The CDR3 region has the DNA TGTGCCAGCAGTGAAGGGTTGAGCTCCTACAATGAGCAGTTCTTC. This translates into CASSEGLSSYNEQFF. The full variable domain, completed using reference TRBV2 and TRBJ2-1, is EPEVTQTPSHQVTQMGQEVILRCVPISNHLYFYWYRQILGQKVEFLVSFYNNEISEKSEIFDDQFSVERPDGSNFTLKIRSTKLEDSAMYFCASSEGLSSYNEQFFGPGTRLTVL.

This clone was observed a handful of times. The chain has TRBV6-1 and TRBJ1-2, with a weak D call TRBD1 (6 bases). The germline V and J ends were trimmed by 3 bases and 8 bases, with 13 bases remaining between them. The CDR3 runs to 13 residues. The germline gives CDR1 MNHNS, CDR2 SASEGT. The DNA of the CDR3 is TGTGCCAGCAGTGAGTTACAGGGTAGAGGCTACACCTTC. Its translation is CASSELQGRGYTF.

V usage is TRBV18 and J usage is TRBJ2-5; D is perhaps TRBD1 or TRBD2 (5 bases each). Per the germline V gene, CDR1 is KGHSH and CDR2 is LQKENI. CDR3 size: 15 residues. With 5 bases removed from V and 2 bases from J, the gap between germline ends came to 15 bases. CDR3 nucleotides: TGTGCCAGCTCAACCACGGGGACCGAGCAAGAGACCCAGTACTTC. Translated, it gives CASSTTGTEQETQYF.

The rearrangement joins TRBV11-3 to TRBJ1-5; no clear D gene. The CDR3 length is 13 residues. Looked up from germline, CDR1 is SGHNT and CDR2 is YENEEA. Trimming took off 3 bases at V and 6 bases at J, with 9 bases between the two ends. In DNA, the CDR3 is TGTGCCAGCAGCTTCTCAACAATTCAGCCCCAGCATTTT. Protein: CASSFSTIQPQHF. Full variable domain (outside the CDR3, taken from reference TRBV11-3 and TRBJ1-5): EAGVVQSPRYKIIEKKQPVAFWCNPISGHNTLYWYLQNLGQGPELLIRYENEEAVDDSQLPKDRFSAERLKGVDSTLKIQPAELGDSAVYLCASSFSTIQPQHFGDGTRLSIL.

The chain is built from TRBV7-9 and TRBJ2-5; D possibly corresponds to TRBD2 (5 bases). The J call may be faulty, since TRBJ2-7 better matches the DNA end. The CDR3 loop spans 13 amino acids. Germline assignment: CDR1 SEHNR and CDR2 FQNEAQ (reference sequence). CDR3 loop: CASSFAGPDEQYF. In DNA form, the CDR3 reads TGTGCCAGCAGCTTCGCGGGTCCAGACGAGCAGTACTTC.

The chain couples TRBV30 to TRBJ1-5; a weak D match, TRBD1 (5 bases). The CDR3 sequence is 13 residues long. From germline, CDR1 is GTSNPN and CDR2 SVGIG (reference sequence). The V and J ends lost 2 bases and 4 bases respectively, with 9 bases between them. The CDR3 here is CAWSQTENQPQHF. The CDR3 DNA follows: TGTGCCTGGAGTCAGACAGAGAATCAGCCCCAGCATTTT.

The V call is TRBV7-9, the J call TRBJ2-1; 8 bases match TRBD2. Unmatched junction bases numbered 6, after V lost 3 bases and J lost 2 bases. Germline CDR1 reads SEHNR; CDR2 reads FQNEAQ (reference sequence). The CDR3 covers 16 residues. CDR3 amino acids: CASSFRTSFTYNEQFF. The CDR3 DNA reads as TGTGCCAGCAGCTTCAGGACTAGCTTTACCTACAATGAGCAGTTCTTC.

CDR3 nucleotides: TGTGCCAGCAGTCGGTTGGGGGACAGGGGACTCTATAGCAATCAGCCCCAGCATTTT. Its translation is CASSRLGDRGLYSNQPQHF. The rearrangement uses TRBV27 and TRBJ1-5; 10 bases are a match to TRBD1. Germline V lookup: CDR1 MNHEY, CDR2 SMNVEV (reference sequence). The CDR3 sequence is 19 residues long. Germline trimming cut 5 bases from V and 0 bases from J; bases unmatched to any gene: 13.